This T cell receptor (beta chain) was documented in a study of PD-1 blockade in classical Hodgkin lymphoma. Using immunoSEQ multiplex PCR, the repertoire was profiled, and TCRdb retains in-frame clones only, with some absent. The data contain about 99,000 clones, roughly 79% of them seen just once; the ten biggest clones take up about 16%. Trimming stripped 5 bases from V and 1 base from J, with 13 bases between. The germline CDR1 and CDR2 sequences are SGHTA and FQGNSA. The CDR3 consists of 15 residues. As regards this clone: Its matching antigen is unknown.

Study-level findings and limits: Compared with healthy donors, newly diagnosed patients reportedly showed lower baseline TCR diversity.

In every patient, relapse followed autologous stem cell transplantation, while exposure to brentuximab vedotin differed. This specimen consisted of peripheral blood mononuclear cells (PBMCs), obtained before the second cycle of nivolumab. The chain carries TRBV7-2 and TRBJ2-3; D is undetermined. The receptor's source is a human donor with classical Hodgkin lymphoma. The CDR3 bases are TGTGCCAGCAGCCTCCGAAGAGGCGGCACAGATACGCAGTATTTT. Its protein is CASSLRRGGTDTQYF.